What follows are 31 T cell receptor beta chains derived from one specimen sequenced in a study of blood T cell repertoires in COVID-19. Profiled with immunoSEQ multiplex PCR; TCRdb holds only in-frame clones, not every one. This sample has approximately 210,000 clones, with roughly nine tenths found just once. Sequenced: peripheral blood. These receptor sequences come from a man aged 35 to 55 with acute or convalescent COVID-19.

V usage is TRBV28 and J usage is TRBJ1-1, with D tentatively TRBD1 (6 bases). Germline loops: CDR1 MDHEN, CDR2 SYDVKM. V lost 5 bases, J lost 0 bases, and 10 bases lay in between. CDR3 length: 14 residues. CDR3 residues: CASSIGGVNTEAFF. The CDR3 nucleotides are TGTGCCAGCAGTATAGGGGGAGTGAACACTGAAGCTTTCTTT.

The chain carries TRBV6-5 and TRBJ1-6, with a tentative D call TRBD1 (6 bases). The CDR3 covers 14 residues. CDR1 and CDR2 from the germline V gene are MNHEY and SVGAGI. V was clipped by 8 bases and J by 6 bases, with 14 bases between them. CDR3 nucleotide sequence: TGTGCCAGCCTCACAGGGCAGGGTAATTCACCCCTCCACTTT. Its translation is CASLTGQGNSPLHF.

The J gene is TRBJ2-5, the V gene TRBV5-6; no clear D. Trimming stripped 2 bases from V and 3 bases from J, with 2 bases between. The CDR3 covers 11 residues. Germline CDR1 SGHDT, CDR2 YYEEEE. The CDR3 region is CASSFEETQYF. CDR3 DNA: TGTGCCAGCAGCTTCGAAGAGACCCAGTACTTC.

V gene TRBV5-4 combines with J gene TRBJ2-1, with 10 bases that match TRBD2. The CDR3 runs 15 residues. The V and J ends lost 0 bases and 6 bases, in that order; junction bases with no gene match: 3. Germline loops: CDR1 SGHNT, CDR2 YYREEE (reference sequence). Here the CDR3 DNA reads TGTGCCAGCAGCTTGGTAATAGCGGGAGGCAATGAGCAGTTCTTC. Translation gives CASSLVIAGGNEQFF.

The CDR3 protein is CASSYKRGSFYEQYF. In nucleotides, the CDR3 is TGTGCCAGCAGTTATAAGCGGGGGAGTTTCTACGAGCAGTACTTC. The chain employs TRBV6-5 and TRBJ2-7; TRBD2 matches 8 bases. V shed 3 bases and J 3 bases; nucleotides not matched to a gene: 7. Germline loops: CDR1 MNHEY, CDR2 SVGAGI. The CDR3 consists of 15 residues.

The chain couples TRBV7-9 to TRBJ2-3, with 8 nucleotides matching TRBD2. The CDR3 is 14 amino acids. Germline CDR1 reads SEHNR; CDR2 reads FQNEAQ (reference sequence). V lost 5 bases, J lost 5 bases, and 6 bases stayed unmatched. Written as DNA, the CDR3 is TGTGCCAGCAGCCGTAGCGGGATAGGAGATACGCAGTATTTT. Protein: CASSRSGIGDTQYF.

The chain uses TRBV7-9 and TRBJ2-1; 14 bases are a match to TRBD2. This CDR3 contains 16 residues. With 6 bases clipped from V and 8 bases from J, the junction kept 9 bases outside the gene matches. Per germline, CDR1 SEHNR and CDR2 FQNEAQ (reference sequence). The CDR3 sequence: CASRSEGTSGRDEQFF. CDR3 bases: TGTGCCAGCAGATCAGAGGGGACTAGCGGGAGAGATGAGCAGTTCTTC. Full variable domain (missing parts from reference TRBV7-9 and TRBJ2-1): DTGVSQNPRHKITKRGQNVTFRCDPISEHNRLYWYRQTLGQGPEFLTYFQNEAQLEKSRLLSDRFSAERPKGSFSTLEIQRTEQGDSAMYLCASRSEGTSGRDEQFFGPGTRLTVL.

The chain joins TRBV6-2 or TRBV6-3 to TRBJ1-2; 10 nucleotides agree with TRBD1. V shed 2 bases, J shed 7 bases, and the junction held 7 bases outside the gene matches. CDR1 is MNHEY and CDR2 is SVGEGT in the germline V gene. The CDR3 consists of 15 residues. CDR3 in DNA: TGTGCCAGCAGTTACACCGTCGGGACAGGGGTTGGCTACACCTTC. This encodes CASSYTVGTGVGYTF.

The genes are TRBV9 and TRBJ2-1, with 9 bases fitting TRBD2. Germline lookup yields CDR1 SGDLS and CDR2 YYNGEE. The CDR3 spans 15 residues. The ends lost 1 base at V and 2 bases at J; junction bases unmatched: 1. The CDR3 coding sequence is TGTGCCAGCAGCGTATCTAGCGGGACCTACAATGAGCAGTTCTTC. Its protein is CASSVSSGTYNEQFF.

V gene TRBV7-2 combines with J gene TRBJ1-3; 11 bases are shared with TRBD1. The CDR3 runs 15 residues. The J segment lost 4 bases and the V segment lost 7 bases, leaving 6 bases of the junction unmatched. Germline CDR1 is SGHTA and CDR2 is FQGNSA. CDR3 residues: CASTLDRGPGNTIYF. The CDR3 DNA is TGTGCCAGCACCCTGGACAGGGGGCCAGGAAACACCATATATTTT.

This sequence joins TRBV6-5 and TRBJ1-2, with a weak D call TRBD1 (6 bases). The CDR3 contains 13 residues. Deletions cut 7 bases from V and 7 bases from J, with 16 bases between. The germline V gene has CDR1 MNHEY and CDR2 SVGAGI. DNA for the CDR3: TGTGCCAGCACCCTTCGGGGGGCGGTTGGCTACACCTTC. Encoded protein: CASTLRGAVGYTF.

A single count supports this clone. The CDR3 sequence is CASSTTGPSSYNSPLHF. The CDR3 coding sequence is TGTGCCAGCAGTACGACAGGTCCGAGCTCCTATAATTCACCCCTCCACTTT. The chain employs TRBV27 and TRBJ1-6; D possibly corresponds to TRBD1 (6 bases). The V and J ends lost 5 bases and 0 bases respectively, with 14 bases between them. This CDR3 has 17 amino acids. CDR1 MNHEY and CDR2 SMNVEV come from the germline V gene (reference sequence).

This chain uses TRBV7-2 with TRBJ2-1; D might be TRBD2 (6 bases). CDR3 size: 15 residues. Trimming took 8 bases from V and 2 from J, leaving 16 bases between them. The V gene's germline CDR1 is SGHTA and CDR2 FQGNSA. The CDR3 DNA reads as TGTGCCAGCGCCGGGGACTTCCGGCCCTACAATGAGCAGTTCTTC. Protein product: CASAGDFRPYNEQFF.

The chain links TRBV11-2 to TRBJ1-3, with D perhaps matching TRBD1 (5 bases). This CDR3 is built from 14 residues. The germline gives CDR1 SGHAT, CDR2 FQNNGV. V lost 10 bases to trimming and J lost 0 bases, with 13 bases between them. The CDR3 region has the DNA TGTGCCACCAACCTAGGGGTCTCTGGAAACACCATATATTTT. It encodes CATNLGVSGNTIYF.

This clone has just one count. V and J are TRBV6-6 and TRBJ2-1; D perhaps matches TRBD2 (5 bases). CDR1 and CDR2 from the germline V gene are MNHNY and SVGAGI (reference sequence). Trimming removed 6 bases from V and 4 bases from J, with 13 bases in between. CDR3 length equals 14 residues. DNA for the CDR3: TGTGCCAGCAGCCCCCGTGACTATTACAATGAGCAGTTCTTC. This sequence encodes CASSPRDYYNEQFF.

The chain uses TRBV5-1 and TRBJ2-5, with 10 nucleotides matching TRBD1. Germline CDR1 SGHRS, CDR2 YFSETQ. The length of the CDR3 is 18 residues. The ends lost 0 bases at V and 4 bases at J; junction bases unmatched: 12. The CDR3 sequence is CASSLGQGAYPATETQYF. For the CDR3, the DNA is TGCGCCAGCAGCTTGGGACAGGGGGCTTACCCCGCGACAGAGACCCAGTACTTC.

The chain carries TRBV30 and TRBJ2-6; D remains unclear. V shed 1 base and J shed 2 bases, with 3 bases lying between them. Looked up from germline, CDR1 is GTSNPN and CDR2 is SVGIG (reference sequence). CDR3 length equals 13 residues. CDR3 nucleotides: TGTGCCTGGAGTGGAGCTGGGGCCAACGTCCTGACTTTC. Its protein is CAWSGAGANVLTF.

This clone was recorded once. The chain uses TRBV3-1 (or the pseudogene TRBV3-2) and TRBJ2-7; TRBD1 matches 7 bases. CDR3 length: 16 amino acids. Looked up from germline, CDR1 is LGHDT and CDR2 is YNNKEL (reference sequence). V lost 4 bases, J lost 2 bases, and 11 bases stayed unmatched. The CDR3 DNA is TGTGCCAGCAGCCCCGTGTGGACAGGCCGCCCCTACGAGCAGTACTTC. Protein sequence: CASSPVWTGRPYEQYF.

The chain uses TRBV5-1 and TRBJ2-7; TRBD1 aligns across 7 bases. This CDR3 contains 15 residues. V shed 4 bases, J shed 1 base, and the junction held 8 bases outside the gene matches. From germline, CDR1 is SGHRS and CDR2 YFSETQ. CDR3 residues: CASSRTGQVSYEQYF. The DNA for the CDR3 is TGCGCCAGCAGCCGGACCGGACAGGTTTCCTACGAGCAGTACTTC.

The gene calls are TRBV7-3 and TRBJ1-1, with D possibly TRBD1 on 6 matching bases. V dropped 2 bases and J dropped 4 bases, with 11 bases sitting between them. From germline, CDR1 is SGHTA and CDR2 FQGTGA. CDR3 length: 14 residues. The chain's CDR3 is CASSLQGQGTEAFF. The CDR3 region has the DNA TGTGCCAGCAGCTTACAGGGGCAGGGCACTGAAGCTTTCTTT.

The chain combines TRBV28 with TRBJ2-2; D gene uncertain. From germline, CDR1 is MDHEN and CDR2 SYDVKM. The CDR3 is made up of 12 amino acids. The V end was cut by 6 bases, the J end by 5 bases, with 7 bases between. The CDR3 here is CASSLSTGELFF. The CDR3 DNA reads as TGTGCCAGCAGCCTTAGTACCGGGGAGCTGTTTTTT.

The chain recombines TRBV24-1 with TRBJ2-5; D may be TRBD1 (7 bases). Trimming left V 9 bases short and J 0 bases short, with 16 bases between. The CDR3 has 15 residues. CDR1 is KGHDR and CDR2 is SFDVKD in the germline V gene. The CDR3 nucleotides read TGTGCCACCTCTTCCGGGGGACAGAACCAAGAGACCCAGTACTTC. Its translation: CATSSGGQNQETQYF.

This chain joins TRBV11-2 and TRBJ1-1; no definite D call. The CDR3 covers 11 residues. V was cut by 5 bases and J by 1 base, with 2 bases left in between. Germline V gene sequence: CDR1 SGHAT, CDR2 FQNNGV. The CDR3 sequence: CASSQNTEAFF. DNA for the CDR3: TGTGCCAGCAGCCAGAACACTGAAGCTTTCTTT.

The chain is built from TRBV5-4 and TRBJ1-2; the match to TRBD1 covers 12 bases. In germline, CDR1 is SGHNT, CDR2 YYREEE (reference sequence). This CDR3 has 15 amino acids. V dropped 3 bases and J dropped 5; count of bases not matched to a gene: 5. The CDR3 bases are TGTGCCAGCAGCTCTGGGACAGGGGGCAGGTATGGCTACACCTTC. It is translated as CASSSGTGGRYGYTF.

In nucleotides, the CDR3 is TGTGCCAGCAGTTTAGGGGAGAAAAACCCCTATGGCTACACCTTC. It is translated as CASSLGEKNPYGYTF. The rearrangement links TRBV27 to TRBJ1-2; D unresolved. The germline V and J ends were trimmed by 2 bases and 4 bases, with 14 bases remaining between them. The CDR3 runs to 15 residues. The germline V gene has CDR1 MNHEY and CDR2 SMNVEV (reference sequence).

The CDR3 coding sequence is TGCGCCAGCAGCCCCGGGGGCGGGGGGACAGAGACCCAGTACTTC. Translating gives CASSPGGGGTETQYF. The genes are TRBV5-1 and TRBJ2-5, with 8 bases identical to TRBD2. V trimming: 4 bases; J trimming: 4 bases; junction bases outside the gene matches: 9. The CDR3 has 15 residues. The germline CDR1 and CDR2 sequences are SGHRS and YFSETQ.

The chain carries TRBV10-2 and TRBJ1-1; TRBD1 might be the D (5 bases). The V gene lost 8 bases and the J gene lost 5 bases, with 24 bases spanning the gap. Germline lookup yields CDR1 WSHSY and CDR2 SAAADI. The CDR3 loop spans 16 amino acids. For the CDR3, the DNA is TGCGCCAGCGGAGGGGAGACGAGGGTTGTGGGGACTGAAGCTTTCTTT. Protein: CASGGETRVVGTEAFF.

V gene TRBV9 combines with J gene TRBJ2-5; TRBD2 matches 11 bases. V was pared by 6 bases and J by 5 bases, with 6 bases of the junction left unmatched. The CDR3 extends over 14 amino acids. Looked up from germline, CDR1 is SGDLS and CDR2 is YYNGEE. The CDR3 coding sequence is TGTGCCAGCAACTTAGCGGGGGGGGCGGAGACCCAGTACTTC. Protein product: CASNLAGGAETQYF.

This chain connects TRBV6-5 to TRBJ1-2, with 7 bases fitting TRBD1. The V gene's germline CDR1 is MNHEY and CDR2 SVGAGI. The CDR3 runs to 12 residues. Unmatched junction bases numbered 6, after V lost 6 bases and J lost 8 bases. This CDR3 reads CASRTGDGGYTF. Written as DNA, the CDR3 is TGTGCCAGCAGAACAGGGGATGGGGGCTACACCTTC.

The chain employs TRBV5-4 and TRBJ1-4; no clear D gene. In germline, CDR1 is SGHNT, CDR2 YYREEE (reference sequence). The CDR3 is 14 residues long. Trimming removed 2 bases at V and 4 bases at J, with 9 bases between. CDR3 nucleotide sequence: TGTGCCAGCAGCTTCGGAGGGTTTAATGAAAAACTGTTTTTT. It codes for CASSFGGFNEKLFF.

For this clone: Different DNA sequences within this sample yield the same CDR3. This chain uses TRBV18 with TRBJ2-7, with 9 bases fitting TRBD1. With 6 bases clipped from V and 4 bases from J, the junction kept 4 bases outside the gene matches. Looked up from germline, CDR1 is KGHSH and CDR2 is LQKENI. The CDR3 has 13 amino acids. DNA for the CDR3: TGTGCCAGCTCTCCGACAGGGGGATACGAGCAGTACTTC. Translation: CASSPTGGYEQYF. Complete variable domain (other parts from reference TRBV18 and TRBJ2-7): NAGVMQNPRHLVRRRGQEARLRCSPMKGHSHVYWYRQLPEEGLKFMVYLQKENIIDESGMPKERFSAEFPKEGPSILRIQQVVRGDSAAYFCASSPTGGYEQYFGPGTRLTVT.